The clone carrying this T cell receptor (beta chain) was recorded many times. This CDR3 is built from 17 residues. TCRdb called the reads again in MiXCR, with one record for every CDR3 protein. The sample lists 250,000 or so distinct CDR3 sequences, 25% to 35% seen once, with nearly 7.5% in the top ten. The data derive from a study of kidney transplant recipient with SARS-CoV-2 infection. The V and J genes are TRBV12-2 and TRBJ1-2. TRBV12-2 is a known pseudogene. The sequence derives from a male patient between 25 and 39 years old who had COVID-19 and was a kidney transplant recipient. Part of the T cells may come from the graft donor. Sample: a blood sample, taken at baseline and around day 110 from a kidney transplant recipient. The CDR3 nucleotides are TGTGCAAGTCGCGGTAGTGTGACTCCACGAAAGACCTATGGCTACACCTTC. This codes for CASRGSVTPRKTYGYTF.